In this sample, the clone carrying this T cell receptor beta chain turned up a few times. Antigen: not known. TCRdb passed the 5' RACE reads through MiXCR, listing each CDR3 protein once. Among about 210,000 distinct CDR3 sequences listed, about 10% were seen once. This sample stems from a study of T-cell memory formation after mild COVID-19. Study-wide findings and caveats: The CD4+ clones that contracted clustered mainly within CM and EM, and the CD8+ clones concentrated in EMRA. Detection of some responders pre-infection suggested pre-existing cross-reactive memory T cells participated. Clones shrinking from day 15 to 85 showed even CD4/CD8 mixes; later expanders tilted CD4+.

Sequenced: PBMCs or a T cell subset sorted from them (not recorded which). The receptor was derived from a man aged 18-30 years who had mild COVID-19 (a few samples of this study predate the infection). Cell type and time point are not known.

CDR3 region: CASGPRWDEQFF. The CDR3 DNA is TGTGCCAGCGGACCCAGGTGGGATGAGCAGTTCTTC. The chain employs TRBV12-3 or TRBV12-4 and TRBJ2-1, with no clear D. Trimming shortened V by 8 bases and J by 8 bases, and 13 bases separated the two germline ends. The CDR3 loop spans 12 amino acids.